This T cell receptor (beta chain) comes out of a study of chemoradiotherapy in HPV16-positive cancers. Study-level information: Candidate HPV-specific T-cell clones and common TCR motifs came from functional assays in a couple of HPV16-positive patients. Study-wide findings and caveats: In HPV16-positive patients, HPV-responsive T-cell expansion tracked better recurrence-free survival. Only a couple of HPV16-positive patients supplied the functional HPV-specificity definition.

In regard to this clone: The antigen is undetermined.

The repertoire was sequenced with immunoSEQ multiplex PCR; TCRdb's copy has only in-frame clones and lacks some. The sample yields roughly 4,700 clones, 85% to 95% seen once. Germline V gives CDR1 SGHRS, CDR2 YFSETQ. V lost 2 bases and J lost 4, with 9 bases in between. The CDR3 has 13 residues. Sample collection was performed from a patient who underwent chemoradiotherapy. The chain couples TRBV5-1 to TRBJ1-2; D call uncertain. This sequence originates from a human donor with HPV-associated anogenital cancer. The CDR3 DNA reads TGCGCCAGCAGCTTTTCAGAAGCCTATGGCTACACCTTC. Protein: CASSFSEAYGYTF.